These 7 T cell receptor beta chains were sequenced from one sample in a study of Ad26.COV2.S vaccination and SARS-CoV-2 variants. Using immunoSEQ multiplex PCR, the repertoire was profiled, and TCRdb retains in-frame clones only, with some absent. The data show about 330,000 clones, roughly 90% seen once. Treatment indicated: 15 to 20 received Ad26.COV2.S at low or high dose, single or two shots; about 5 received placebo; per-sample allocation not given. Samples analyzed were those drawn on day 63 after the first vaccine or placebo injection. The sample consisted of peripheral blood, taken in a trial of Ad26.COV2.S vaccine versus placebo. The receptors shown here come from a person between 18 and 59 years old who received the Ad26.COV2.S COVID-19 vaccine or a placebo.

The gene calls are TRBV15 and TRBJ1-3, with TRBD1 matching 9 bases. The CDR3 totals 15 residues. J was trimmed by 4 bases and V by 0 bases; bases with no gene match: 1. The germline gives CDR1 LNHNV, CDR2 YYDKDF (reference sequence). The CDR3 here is CATSREGQGGNTIYF. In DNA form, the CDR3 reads TGTGCCACCAGCAGAGAGGGACAGGGAGGAAACACCATATATTTT.

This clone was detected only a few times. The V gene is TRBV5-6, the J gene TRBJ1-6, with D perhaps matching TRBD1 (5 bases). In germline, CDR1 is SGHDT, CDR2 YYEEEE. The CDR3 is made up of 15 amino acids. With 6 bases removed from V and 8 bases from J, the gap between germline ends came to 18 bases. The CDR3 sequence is CASKSKGAGDSPLHF. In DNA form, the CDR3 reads TGTGCCAGCAAATCAAAAGGGGCCGGGGATTCACCCCTCCACTTT.

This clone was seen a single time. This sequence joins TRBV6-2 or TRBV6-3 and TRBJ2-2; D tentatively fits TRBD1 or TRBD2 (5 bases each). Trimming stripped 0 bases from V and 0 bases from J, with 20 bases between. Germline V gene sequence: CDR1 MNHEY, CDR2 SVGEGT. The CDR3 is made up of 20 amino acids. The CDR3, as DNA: TGTGCCAGCAGTTACTCAGAACTACCAACCGGGACGGCGAACACCGGGGAGCTGTTTTTT. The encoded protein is CASSYSELPTGTANTGELFF.

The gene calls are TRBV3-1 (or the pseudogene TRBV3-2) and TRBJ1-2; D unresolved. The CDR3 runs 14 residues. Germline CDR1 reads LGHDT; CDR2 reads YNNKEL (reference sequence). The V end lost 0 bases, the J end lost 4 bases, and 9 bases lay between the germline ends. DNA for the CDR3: TGTGCCAGCAGCCAAGAGCCTCGGCCCTATGGCTACACCTTC. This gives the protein CASSQEPRPYGYTF.

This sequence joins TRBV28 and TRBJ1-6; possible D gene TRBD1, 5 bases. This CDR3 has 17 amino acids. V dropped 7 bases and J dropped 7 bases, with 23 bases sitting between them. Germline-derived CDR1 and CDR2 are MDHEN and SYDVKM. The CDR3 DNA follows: TGTGCCAGCAAAGAGCGACCCAGGGTTCCCCTAAATTCACCCCTCCACTTT. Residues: CASKERPRVPLNSPLHF.

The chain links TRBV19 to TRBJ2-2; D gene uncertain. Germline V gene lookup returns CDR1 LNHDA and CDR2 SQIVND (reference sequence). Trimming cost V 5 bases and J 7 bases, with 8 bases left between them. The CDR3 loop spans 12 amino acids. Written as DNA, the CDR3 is TGTGCCAGTAGTGGGTGGAGCGGGGAGCTGTTTTTT. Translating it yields CASSGWSGELFF.

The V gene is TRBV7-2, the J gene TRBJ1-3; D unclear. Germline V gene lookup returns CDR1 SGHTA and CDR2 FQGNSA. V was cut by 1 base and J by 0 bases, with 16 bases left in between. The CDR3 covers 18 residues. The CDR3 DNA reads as TGTGCCAGCAGCTTAGGGGCTTCGGGAACTTACTCTGGAAACACCATATATTTT. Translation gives CASSLGASGTYSGNTIYF.